This entry lists 20 T cell receptor beta chains sequenced from one sample in a study of Graves' ophthalmopathy and Graves' hyperthyroidism. Researchers took RNA transcripts and amplified TCR beta CDR3 regions from them. After a first-round RT-PCR with HTBI primers, a second-round multiplex PCR was run. TCRdb re-called the multiplex PCR reads through MiXCR, storing one row per CDR3 protein. The sample lists over a million distinct CDR3 sequences; about two fifths were seen once. Sample: peripheral blood or thyroid tissue (not recorded which). These receptors were obtained from an adult man with Graves' hyperthyroidism.

V gene TRBV5-1 combines with J gene TRBJ1-3, with 7 nucleotides matching TRBD1. J was trimmed by 1 base and V by 5 bases; bases with no gene match: 9. The CDR3 contains 16 residues. Germline CDR1 is SGHRS and CDR2 is YFSETQ. The CDR3 region is CASSSRPTGSGNTIYF. The CDR3 bases are TGCGCCAGCAGTTCGCGGCCGACAGGGTCTGGAAACACCATATATTTT.

Points on this clonotype: A much larger clonotype is one base distant, so this may be a read error. The rearrangement joins TRBV5-6 to TRBJ2-7; D is possibly TRBD1 or TRBD2 (5 bases each). V was cut by 2 bases and J by 4 bases, with 16 bases left in between. In germline, CDR1 is SGHDT, CDR2 YYEEEE. The CDR3 spans 15 residues. In DNA, the CDR3 is TGTGCCAGCAGCTTCGGTGCAGGGAGTGGGTACGAGCAGTACTTC. The encoded protein is CASSFGAGSGYEQYF.

V is TRBV14 and J is TRBJ1-4; D call uncertain. The germline gives CDR1 SGHDN, CDR2 FVKESK. Trimming removed 5 bases at V and 17 bases at J, with 18 bases between. The CDR3 consists of 12 residues. For the CDR3, the DNA is TGTGCCAGCAGCAAGGCCCACGCGAACTGTTTTTTT. This encodes CASSKAHANCFF.

The chain uses TRBV6-6 and TRBJ2-6, with TRBD1 identical over 9 bases. The length of the CDR3 is 18 residues. The J segment lost 0 bases and the V segment lost 5 bases, leaving 8 bases of the junction unmatched. Germline loops: CDR1 MNHNY, CDR2 SVGAGI (reference sequence). The CDR3 nucleotides read TGTGCCAGCAGTCCACGTTGGACAGGGGACTCTGGGGCCAACGTCCTGACTTTC. Translating it yields CASSPRWTGDSGANVLTF.

Comments on this clonotype: A much larger clone lies one base from this, so it may be a read error. The genes are TRBV29-1 and TRBJ2-7, with D unresolved. CDR3 length: 13 residues. Germline V gives CDR1 SQVTM, CDR2 ANQGSEA. CDR3 loop: CSVRNPAAYAQYF. Here the CDR3 DNA reads TGCAGCGTTCGTAACCCAGCAGCCTACGCGCAGTACTTC.

This clonotype appeared a few times. The V call is TRBV6-2 or TRBV6-3, the J call TRBJ2-5; unclear D gene. The CDR3 length is 14 residues. Trimming left V 6 bases short and J 0 bases short, with 11 bases between. Germline values: CDR1 MNHEY, CDR2 SVGEGT. The CDR3 DNA is TGTGCCAGCAGCCCACCGGACCACCAAGAGACCCAGTACTTC. Residues: CASSPPDHQETQYF.

J is TRBJ2-7 and V is TRBV5-1; a possible D gene is TRBD2 (6 bases). This CDR3 has 12 residues. Germline V gene sequence: CDR1 SGHRS, CDR2 YFSETQ. V lost 5 bases and J lost 6, with 12 bases in between. The CDR3 DNA sequence: TGCGCCAGCAGGAAGGAGGGAGTCGAGCAGTACTTC. This sequence encodes CASRKEGVEQYF.

This clonotype was counted only a few times. The chain carries TRBV19 and TRBJ2-2; D is unclear. The V and J ends lost 6 bases and 3 bases respectively, with 20 bases between them. CDR1 LNHDA and CDR2 SQIVND come from the germline V gene (reference sequence). This CDR3 comprises 17 residues. The CDR3, as DNA: TGTGCCAGTAGATCCCCGTTAAAGGTGTGGGACACCGGGGAGCTGTTTTTT. It yields the protein CASRSPLKVWDTGELFF.

V gene TRBV10-1 combines with J gene TRBJ2-7; the match to TRBD1 covers 12 bases. The CDR3 has 13 amino acids. The germline CDR1 and CDR2 sequences are WNHNN and SYGVQD (reference sequence). Trimming took 6 bases from V and 6 from J; bases not matched to a gene: 3. As DNA, the CDR3 is TGCGCCAGCAGGGGACAGGGGGCTGGCGAGCAGTACTTC. It translates to CASRGQGAGEQYF.

This clonotype turned up a few times. The chain combines TRBV19 with TRBJ1-1; D not resolved. The V end was cut by 3 bases, the J end by 2 bases, with 13 bases between. The CDR3 has 15 residues. The germline V gene encodes CDR1 LNHDA and CDR2 SQIVND (reference sequence). CDR3 protein: CASSILTAANTEAFF. The CDR3 DNA reads as TGTGCCAGTAGTATCCTTACGGCTGCCAACACTGAAGCTTTCTTT. The entire variable domain, with the rest obtained from reference TRBV19 and TRBJ1-1, is as follows: DGGITQSPKYLFRKEGQNVTLSCEQNLNHDAMYWYRQDPGQGLRLIYYSQIVNDFQKGDIAEGYSVSREKKESFPLTVTSAQKNPTAFYLCASSILTAANTEAFFGQGTRLTVV.

About this clonotype: Germline and junction disagree at one end, which may indicate a read error. This chain joins TRBV4-1 and TRBJ1-1, with 8 positions matching TRBD1. CDR3 length equals 16 residues. Germline-derived CDR1 and CDR2 are MGHRA and YSYEKL. The CDR3 here is CASSQAWTGMNTEAFF. CDR3 DNA: TGCGCCAGCAGTCAAGCTTGGACAGGGATGAACACTGAAGCTTTCTTT.

The CDR3 bases are TGTGCCAGGGGCCTGACGGGGGCTTATAATCAGCCCCAGCATTTT. Translation: CARGLTGAYNQPQHF. This chain uses TRBV11-2 with TRBJ1-5; a weak D match, TRBD1 (6 bases). Germline V CDR1 and CDR2: SGHAT, FQNNGV. V shed 9 bases and J shed 4 bases, with 19 bases lying between them. This CDR3 spans 15 amino acids. Complete variable domain (other parts from reference TRBV11-2 and TRBJ1-5): EAGVAQSPRYKIIEKRQSVAFWCNPISGHATLYWYQQILGQGPKLLIQFQNNGVVDDSQLPKDRFSAERLKGVDSTLKIQPAKLEDSAVYLCARGLTGAYNQPQHFGDGTRLSIL.

Ten or more counts support this clonotype. The chain links TRBV6-5 to TRBJ2-7; tentatively, D is TRBD1 (6 bases). Germline CDR1 is MNHEY and CDR2 is SVGAGI. V lost 8 bases, J lost 3 bases, and 14 bases lay in between. The CDR3 totals 13 residues. This CDR3 reads CASRERDNYEQYF. Written as DNA, the CDR3 is TGTGCCAGCCGGGAACGGGACAACTACGAGCAGTACTTC.

This clonotype was found a few times. This chain connects TRBV20-1 to TRBJ1-1; tentatively, D is TRBD1 (5 bases). V dropped 2 bases and J dropped 5 bases, with 15 bases sitting between them. Germline CDR1 and CDR2: DFQATT and SNEGSKA (reference sequence). The CDR3 length is 14 residues. CDR3 DNA sequence: TGCAGTGCTAGATCGCCGGGGGGTAAAACTGAAGCTTTCTTT. This sequence encodes CSARSPGGKTEAFF.

This clonotype was counted many times. The chain is built from TRBV10-2 and TRBJ2-7, with no clear D. CDR1 is WSHSY and CDR2 is SAAADI in the germline V gene. Trimming pared 4 bases from V and 0 bases from J, leaving 10 bases between. The CDR3 sequence is 14 residues long. The DNA of the CDR3 is TGCGCCAGCAGTGCGCGGTTTGACTCCTACGAGCAGTACTTC. Encoded protein: CASSARFDSYEQYF.

This clonotype was observed at least ten times. The CDR3 nucleotides read TGTGCCAGCAGCTTAGGAGGGGGGGGAGCGAACACTGAAGCTTTCTTT. Protein: CASSLGGGGANTEAFF. J is TRBJ1-1 and V is TRBV7-9; a weak D match, TRBD1 (6 bases). Germline loops: CDR1 SEHNR, CDR2 FQNEAQ (reference sequence). Between the trimmed V and J ends, which lost 1 base and 1 base, there was a span of 13 bases. The CDR3 length is 16 residues.

A note on this clonotype: Sequence at one end of the junction differs from germline and may be a read error. The chain joins TRBV10-3 to TRBJ2-5, with D hard to call. The CDR3 extends over 13 amino acids. The germline V gene encodes CDR1 ENHRY and CDR2 SYGVKD. CDR3 residues: CASSEVQQETQYF. In DNA, the CDR3 is TGTGCCAGCAGTGAAGTACAGCAAGAGACCCAGTACTTC.

The genes are TRBV20-1 and TRBJ1-5, with a tentative D call TRBD1 (5 bases). CDR3 length: 16 amino acids. The germline CDR1 and CDR2 sequences are DFQATT and SNEGSKA (reference sequence). V lost 2 bases and J lost 1, with 15 bases in between. CDR3 coding DNA: TGCAGTGCTAGACAGGGAGCAACCTTGAGCAATCAGCCCCAGCATTTT. This translates into CSARQGATLSNQPQHF.

This clonotype was observed at least ten times. This sequence joins TRBV5-1 and TRBJ2-7; D may be TRBD2 (5 bases). The CDR3 has 13 residues. The ends were cut back, 0 bases at V and 7 bases at J, with 11 bases in the middle. Germline assignment: CDR1 SGHRS and CDR2 YFSETQ. The CDR3 sequence: CASSLDGEREQYF. CDR3 nucleotide sequence: TGCGCCAGCAGCTTGGATGGGGAGAGGGAGCAGTACTTC.

In this sample, this clonotype turned up a few times. The chain links TRBV9 to TRBJ2-5, with 12 positions matching TRBD1. CDR3 length: 17 residues. Germline V gene data show CDR1 as SGDLS and CDR2 as YYNGEE. V gave up 3 bases and J gave up 4 bases; unmatched junction bases: 10. CDR3 bases: TGTGCCAGCAGCGAGAGGGACAGGGGGCCACAAGGAGAGACCCAGTACTTC. Translating gives CASSERDRGPQGETQYF.